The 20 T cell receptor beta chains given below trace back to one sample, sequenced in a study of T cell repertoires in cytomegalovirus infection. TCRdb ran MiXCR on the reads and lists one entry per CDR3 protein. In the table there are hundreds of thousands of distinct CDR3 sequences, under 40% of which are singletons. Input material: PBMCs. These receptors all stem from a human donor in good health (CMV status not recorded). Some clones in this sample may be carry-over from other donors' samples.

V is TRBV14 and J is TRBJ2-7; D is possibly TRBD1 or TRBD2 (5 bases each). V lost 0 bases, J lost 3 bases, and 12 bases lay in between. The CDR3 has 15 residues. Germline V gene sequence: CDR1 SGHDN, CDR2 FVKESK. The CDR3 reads CASSQDLGDLYEQYF. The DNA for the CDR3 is TGTGCCAGCAGCCAAGATCTGGGGGATCTCTACGAGCAGTACTTC.

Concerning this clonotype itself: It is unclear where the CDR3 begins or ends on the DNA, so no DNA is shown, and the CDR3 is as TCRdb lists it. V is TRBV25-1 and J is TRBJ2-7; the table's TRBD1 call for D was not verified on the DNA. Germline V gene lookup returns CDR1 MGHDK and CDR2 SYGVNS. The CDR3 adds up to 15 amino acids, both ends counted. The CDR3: CASSLGTGQIYEQYF.

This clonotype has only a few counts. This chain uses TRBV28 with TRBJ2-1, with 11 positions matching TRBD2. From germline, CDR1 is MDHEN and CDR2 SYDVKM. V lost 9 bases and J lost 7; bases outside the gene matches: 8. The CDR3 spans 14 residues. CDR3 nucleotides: TGTGCCAGTCGCGTTCCTAGCGGGAGGAATGAGCAGTTCTTC. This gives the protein CASRVPSGRNEQFF.

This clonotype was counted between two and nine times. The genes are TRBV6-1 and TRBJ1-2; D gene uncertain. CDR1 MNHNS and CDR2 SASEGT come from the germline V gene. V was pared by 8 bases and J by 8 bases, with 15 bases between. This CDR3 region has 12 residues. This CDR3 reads CASRRGAEGYTF. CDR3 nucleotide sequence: TGTGCCAGCCGTAGAGGTGCGGAAGGCTACACCTTC.

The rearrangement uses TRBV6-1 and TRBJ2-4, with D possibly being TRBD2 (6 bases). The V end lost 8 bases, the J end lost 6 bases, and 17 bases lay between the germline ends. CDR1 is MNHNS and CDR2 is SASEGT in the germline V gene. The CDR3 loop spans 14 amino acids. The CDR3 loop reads CASQTGGAINIQYF. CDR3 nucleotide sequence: TGTGCCAGCCAAACCGGCGGGGCGATAAACATTCAGTACTTC.

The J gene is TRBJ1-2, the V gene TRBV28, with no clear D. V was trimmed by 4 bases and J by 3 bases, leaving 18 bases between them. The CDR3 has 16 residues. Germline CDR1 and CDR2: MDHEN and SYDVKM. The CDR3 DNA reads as TGTGCCAGCAGTTCCTCCAACAGCCTACCATACTATGGCTACACCTTC. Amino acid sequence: CASSSSNSLPYYGYTF.

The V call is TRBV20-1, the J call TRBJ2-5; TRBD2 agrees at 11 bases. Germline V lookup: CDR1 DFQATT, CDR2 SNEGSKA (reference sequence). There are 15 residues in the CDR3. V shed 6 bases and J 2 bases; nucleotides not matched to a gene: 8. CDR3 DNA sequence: TGCAGTGCCCTTACTAGCGGGGGCCGACAAGAGACCCAGTACTTC. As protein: CSALTSGGRQETQYF.

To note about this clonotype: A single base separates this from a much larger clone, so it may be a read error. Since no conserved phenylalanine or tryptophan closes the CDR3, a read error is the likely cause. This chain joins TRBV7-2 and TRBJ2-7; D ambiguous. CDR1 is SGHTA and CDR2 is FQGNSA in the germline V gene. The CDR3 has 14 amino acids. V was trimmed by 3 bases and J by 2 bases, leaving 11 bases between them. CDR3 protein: CASSFGRHPYEQYL. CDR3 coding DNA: TGTGCCAGCAGCTTCGGTCGCCACCCCTACGAGCAGTACTTA.

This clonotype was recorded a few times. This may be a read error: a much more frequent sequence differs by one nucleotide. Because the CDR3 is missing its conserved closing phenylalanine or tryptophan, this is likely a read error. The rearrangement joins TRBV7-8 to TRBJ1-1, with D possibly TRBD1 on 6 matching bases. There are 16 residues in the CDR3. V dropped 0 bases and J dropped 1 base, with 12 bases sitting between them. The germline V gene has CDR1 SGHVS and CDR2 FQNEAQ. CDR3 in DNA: TGTGCCAGCAGCTTAGCGAGAGGACAGACGAACACTGAAGCTTTCTGT. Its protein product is CASSLARGQTNTEAFC.

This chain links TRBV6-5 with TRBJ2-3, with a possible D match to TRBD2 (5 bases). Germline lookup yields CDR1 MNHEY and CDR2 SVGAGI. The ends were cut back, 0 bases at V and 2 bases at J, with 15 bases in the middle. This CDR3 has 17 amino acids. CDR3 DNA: TGTGCCAGCAGTTACTCCGCGGGCCCCGTCAACACAGATACGCAGTATTTT. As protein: CASSYSAGPVNTDTQYF.

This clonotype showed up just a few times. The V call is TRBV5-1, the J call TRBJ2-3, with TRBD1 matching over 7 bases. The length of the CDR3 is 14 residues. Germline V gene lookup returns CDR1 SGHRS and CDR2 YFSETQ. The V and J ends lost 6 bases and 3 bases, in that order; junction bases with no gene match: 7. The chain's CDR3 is CASKQGTVTDTQYF. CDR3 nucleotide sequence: TGCGCCAGCAAACAAGGGACAGTGACAGATACGCAGTATTTT.

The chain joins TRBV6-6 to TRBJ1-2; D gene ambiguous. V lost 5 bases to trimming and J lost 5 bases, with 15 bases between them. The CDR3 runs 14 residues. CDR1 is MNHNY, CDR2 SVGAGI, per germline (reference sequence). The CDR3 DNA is TGTGCCAGCAGTGGAGACCGGGGAGGGTATGGCTACACCTTC. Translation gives CASSGDRGGYGYTF.

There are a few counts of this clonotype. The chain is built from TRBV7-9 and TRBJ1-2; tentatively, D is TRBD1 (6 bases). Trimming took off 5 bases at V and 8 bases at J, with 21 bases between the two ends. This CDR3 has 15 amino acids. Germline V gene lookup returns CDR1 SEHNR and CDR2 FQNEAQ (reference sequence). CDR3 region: CASSPLPLTGRGYTF. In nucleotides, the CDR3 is TGTGCCAGCAGCCCCCTCCCCCTGACAGGCCGCGGCTACACCTTC. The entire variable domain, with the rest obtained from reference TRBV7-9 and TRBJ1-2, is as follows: DTGVSQNPRHKITKRGQNVTFRCDPISEHNRLYWYRQTLGQGPEFLTYFQNEAQLEKSRLLSDRFSAERPKGSFSTLEIQRTEQGDSAMYLCASSPLPLTGRGYTFGSGTRLTVV.

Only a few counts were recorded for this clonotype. CDR3 bases: TGTGCCAGCAGCTTGAGGACCGCCGTCTCCTACAATGAGCAGTTCTTC. Its translation: CASSLRTAVSYNEQFF. The chain carries TRBV5-8 and TRBJ2-1; D not certain. Germline values: CDR1 SGHTS, CDR2 YDEGEE. V was cut by 1 base and J by 0 bases, with 11 bases left in between. CDR3 size: 16 residues.

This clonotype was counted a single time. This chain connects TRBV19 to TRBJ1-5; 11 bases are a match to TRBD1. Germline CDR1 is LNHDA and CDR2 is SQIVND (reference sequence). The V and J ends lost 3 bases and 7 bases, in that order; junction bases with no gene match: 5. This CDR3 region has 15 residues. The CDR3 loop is CASSIGTGGWQPQHF. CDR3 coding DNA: TGTGCCAGTAGTATCGGGACAGGGGGTTGGCAGCCCCAGCATTTT.

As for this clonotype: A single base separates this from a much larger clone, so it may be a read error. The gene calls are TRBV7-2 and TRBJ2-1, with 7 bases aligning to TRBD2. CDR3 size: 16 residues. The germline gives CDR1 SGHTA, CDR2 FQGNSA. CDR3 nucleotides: TGTGCCAGCAGCCCGGGTGGCGGGGGATCCTACCATGAGCAGTTCTTC. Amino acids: CASSPGGGGSYHEQFF.

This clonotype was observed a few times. CDR3 bases: TGTGCCAGCAGCACCCCCGCTAGTGTCCCTATGACAGATACGCAGTATTTT. Translation: CASSTPASVPMTDTQYF. This chain uses TRBV11-2 with TRBJ2-3; no clear D gene. The CDR3 is 17 residues long. Looked up from germline, CDR1 is SGHAT and CDR2 is FQNNGV. Trimming took off 5 bases at V and 3 bases at J, with 21 bases between the two ends.

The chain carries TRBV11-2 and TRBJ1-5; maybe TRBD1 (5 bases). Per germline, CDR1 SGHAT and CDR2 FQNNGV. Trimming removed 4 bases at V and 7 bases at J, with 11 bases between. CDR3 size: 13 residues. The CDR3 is CASSCRRDQPQHF. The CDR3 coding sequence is TGTGCCAGCAGCTGTAGGAGGGACCAGCCCCAGCATTTT.

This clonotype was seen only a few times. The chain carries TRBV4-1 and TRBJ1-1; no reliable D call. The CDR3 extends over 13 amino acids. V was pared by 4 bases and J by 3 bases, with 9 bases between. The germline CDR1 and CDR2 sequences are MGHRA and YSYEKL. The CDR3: CASSLEAHTEAFF. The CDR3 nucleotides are TGCGCCAGCAGCCTAGAGGCCCACACTGAAGCTTTCTTT.

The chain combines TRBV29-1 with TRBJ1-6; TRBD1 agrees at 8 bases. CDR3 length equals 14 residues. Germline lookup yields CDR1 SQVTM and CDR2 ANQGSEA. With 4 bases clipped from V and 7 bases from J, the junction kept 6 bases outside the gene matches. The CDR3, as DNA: TGCAGCGTTGCGACAGGGGATGGAAATTCACCCCTCCACTTT. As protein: CSVATGDGNSPLHF.